This TCR beta chain was obtained from a study of cytomegalovirus exposure and HLA in healthy donors. This clone was seen more than once but under ten times. The junction had 6 bases not matched to a gene; V was cut back by 6 bases and J by 0 bases. Germline CDR1 MNHNY, CDR2 SVGAGI (reference sequence). The CDR3 is 16 amino acids. In the PCR, 60 Vbeta and 13 Jbeta primers were used. Repertoires were generated with immunoSEQ multiplex PCR, while TCRdb's copy carries only in-frame clones and drops some. Here the sample spans roughly 190,000 clones, about 85% being singletons. The chain combines TRBV6-6 with TRBJ1-3; TRBD1 aligns across 9 bases. This TCR derives from a boy aged 2 to 9 in good health and CMV-seronegative. The sample was PBMCs. The DNA of the CDR3 is TGTGCCAGCAGCCCAAACAGGGGGCCCTCTGGAAACACCATATATTTT. Its translation is CASSPNRGPSGNTIYF.